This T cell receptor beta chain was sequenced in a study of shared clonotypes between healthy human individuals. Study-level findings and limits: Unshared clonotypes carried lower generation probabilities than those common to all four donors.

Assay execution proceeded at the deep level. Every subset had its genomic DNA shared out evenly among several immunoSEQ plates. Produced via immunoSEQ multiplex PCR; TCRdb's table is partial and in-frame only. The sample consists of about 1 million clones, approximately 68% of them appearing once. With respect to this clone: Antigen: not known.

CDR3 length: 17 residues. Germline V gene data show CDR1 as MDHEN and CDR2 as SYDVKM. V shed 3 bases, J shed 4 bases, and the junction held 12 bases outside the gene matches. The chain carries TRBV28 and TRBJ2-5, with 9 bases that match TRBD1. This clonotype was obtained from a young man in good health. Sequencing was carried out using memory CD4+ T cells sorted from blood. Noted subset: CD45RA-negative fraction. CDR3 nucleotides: TGTGCCAGCAGTTTCTTTTCGACAGGGGGGTCACCAGAGACCCAGTACTTC. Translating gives CASSFFSTGGSPETQYF.